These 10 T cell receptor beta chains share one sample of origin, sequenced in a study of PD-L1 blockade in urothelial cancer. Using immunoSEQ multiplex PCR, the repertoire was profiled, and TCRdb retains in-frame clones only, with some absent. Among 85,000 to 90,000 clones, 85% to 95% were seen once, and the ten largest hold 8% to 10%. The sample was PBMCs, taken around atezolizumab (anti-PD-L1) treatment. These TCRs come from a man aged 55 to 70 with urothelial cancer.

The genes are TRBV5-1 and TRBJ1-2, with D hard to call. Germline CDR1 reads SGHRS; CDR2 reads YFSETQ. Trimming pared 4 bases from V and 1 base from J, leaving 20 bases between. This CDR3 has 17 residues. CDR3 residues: CASSPQKSAGSNYGYTF. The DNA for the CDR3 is TGCGCCAGCAGCCCTCAGAAAAGTGCGGGGAGTAACTATGGCTACACCTTC.

CDR3 in amino acids: CASSQDRGGALTEFF. CDR3 nucleotides: TGCGCCAGCAGCCAAGATCGCGGGGGGGCCCTTACCGAGTTCTTC. This chain connects TRBV4-1 to TRBJ2-1, with 9 positions matching TRBD2. This CDR3 spans 15 amino acids. Per germline, CDR1 MGHRA and CDR2 YSYEKL. Trimming took 0 bases from V and 14 from J; bases not matched to a gene: 11.

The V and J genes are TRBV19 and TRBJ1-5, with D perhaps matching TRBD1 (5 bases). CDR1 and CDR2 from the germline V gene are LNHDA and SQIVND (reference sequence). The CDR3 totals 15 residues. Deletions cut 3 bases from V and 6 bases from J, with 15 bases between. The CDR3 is CASSIGGSDGQPQHF. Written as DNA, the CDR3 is TGTGCCAGTAGTATCGGGGGGAGTGACGGTCAGCCCCAGCATTTT. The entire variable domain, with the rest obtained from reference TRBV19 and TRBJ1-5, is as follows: DGGITQSPKYLFRKEGQNVTLSCEQNLNHDAMYWYRQDPGQGLRLIYYSQIVNDFQKGDIAEGYSVSREKKESFPLTVTSAQKNPTAFYLCASSIGGSDGQPQHFGDGTRLSIL.

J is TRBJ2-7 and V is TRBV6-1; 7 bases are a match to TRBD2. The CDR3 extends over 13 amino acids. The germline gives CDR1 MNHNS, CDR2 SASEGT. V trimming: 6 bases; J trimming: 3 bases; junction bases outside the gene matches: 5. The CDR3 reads CASRLASHYEQYF. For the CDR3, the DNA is TGTGCCAGCAGACTAGCGTCCCACTACGAGCAGTACTTC.

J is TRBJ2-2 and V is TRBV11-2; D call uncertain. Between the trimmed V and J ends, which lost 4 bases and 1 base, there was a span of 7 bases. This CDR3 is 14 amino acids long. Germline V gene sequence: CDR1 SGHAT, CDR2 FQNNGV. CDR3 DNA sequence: TGTGCCAGCAGCTATGAGCAGAACACCGGGGAGCTGTTTTTT. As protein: CASSYEQNTGELFF.

The CDR3, as DNA: TGTGCCAGCAGCTTCAACGCCGGTAACACCGGGGAGCTGTTTTTT. Its protein is CASSFNAGNTGELFF. The chain is built from TRBV7-2 and TRBJ2-2; D remains unclear. Looked up from germline, CDR1 is SGHTA and CDR2 is FQGNSA. Trimming removed 3 bases at V and 2 bases at J, with 10 bases between. This CDR3 is built from 15 residues.

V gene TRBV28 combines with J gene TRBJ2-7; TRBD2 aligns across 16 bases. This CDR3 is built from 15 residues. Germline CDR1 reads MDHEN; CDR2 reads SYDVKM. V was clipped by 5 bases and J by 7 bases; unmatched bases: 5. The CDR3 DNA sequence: TGTGCCAGCAGTCCCCCGGGACTAGCGGGAGGGGAGCAGTACTTC. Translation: CASSPPGLAGGEQYF.

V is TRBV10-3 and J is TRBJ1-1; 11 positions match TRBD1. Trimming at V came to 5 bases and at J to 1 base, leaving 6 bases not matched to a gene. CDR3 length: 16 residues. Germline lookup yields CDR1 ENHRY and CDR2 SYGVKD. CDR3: CAISPGQGAGNTEAFF. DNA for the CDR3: TGTGCCATCAGTCCCGGACAGGGGGCGGGGAACACTGAAGCTTTCTTT.

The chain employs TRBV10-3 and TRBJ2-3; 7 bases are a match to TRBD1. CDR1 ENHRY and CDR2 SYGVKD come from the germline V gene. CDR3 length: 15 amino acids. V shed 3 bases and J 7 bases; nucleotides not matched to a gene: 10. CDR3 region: CAISDLVDRSNTQYF. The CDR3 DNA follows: TGTGCCATCAGTGACCTAGTGGACAGGTCCAATACGCAGTATTTT.

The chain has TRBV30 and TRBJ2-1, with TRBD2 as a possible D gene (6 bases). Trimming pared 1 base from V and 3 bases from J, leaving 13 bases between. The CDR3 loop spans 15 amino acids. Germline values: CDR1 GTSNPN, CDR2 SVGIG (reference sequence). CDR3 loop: CAWSEGTQFYNEQFF. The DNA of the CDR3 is TGTGCCTGGAGTGAGGGGACTCAATTCTACAATGAGCAGTTCTTC.